Sequencing of this TCR beta chain was carried out in a study of shared clonotypes between healthy human individuals (dated by TCRdb to 2019 to 2021). Describing the broader study: Three men and a couple of women, aged 18 to 49 years, made up the cohort. For each donor, CD4 naive and CD4 memory were each run on three plates, CD8 naive on two plates, and CD8 memory on one plate. Leukapheresis yielded between about 0.94 and 10 billion PBMCs per donor. The study deeply sequenced blood TCR repertoires of five healthy adults to estimate repertoire size and the extent of clonotype sharing between individuals. Different laboratories and diverse techniques were used to prepare libraries and sequence TCR repertoires, to increase sequencing depth and limit assay-specific biases.

CDR1 is given as SGHNT and CDR2 as YYREEE, both from the germline V gene (reference sequence). From its cysteine to its phenylalanine, the CDR3 spans 15 amino acids. Only the CDR3 region is kept as DNA, spanning 45 bases read in frame from base 1. After removal of 4 bases from V and 0 bases from J, the junction retains 4 bases not matched to a gene. Broad study findings and their caveats: Naive subsets generally had larger estimated clonotype richness than memory subsets did. The genetic and exposure-history diversity represented was limited by the small number of donors. Even with the large sequencing depth, rarefaction of the sorted-subset datasets indicated that sequencing was incomplete. Pairwise subsampling led to the expectation that sequencing depth would affect the degree of clonotype sharing among donors. Compared with non-shared clonotypes, the clonotypes found in all four sorted-subset donors had higher generation probabilities. Sampling was restricted to blood, and TCR repertoires in tissue are likely to differ from TCR repertoires in blood. Across a few donors, roughly 5% of naive CD4, roughly 3.5% of naive CD8, roughly 2.3% of memory CD4, and approximately 0.4% of memory CD8 clonotypes were shared.

To note about this clone: The antigen it binds to is not known. No much larger clonotype is one base removed from it; base qualities were not supplied.

TCR CDR3 regions were amplified from genomic DNA by multiplex PCR using the deep immunoSEQ assay. Extracted genomic DNA from each cell subset was spread evenly across all wells of several immunoSEQ 96-well plates, with each plate serving as a replicate. For sorted subsets, each replicate PCR was loaded with approximately 190 ng genomic DNA, equivalent to 25,000 to 35,000 T cell genomes. Purified libraries were quantified with a Qubit 3.0 fluorometer, sized on a Bioanalyzer 2100, and re-quantified with the KAPA Library Quantification kit. Each immunoSEQ 96-well plate was sequenced on its own single-read 150-cycle Illumina NextSeq 550 flow cell. As for the original processing: Because the immunoSEQ output held only junctional sequences and lacked quality scores, the filtering could not match the filtering applied to full-length reads. To assign V/J genes and CDR3, sequences were annotated against IMGT germline references using PyIR, a Python wrapper for IgBLAST v1.9. Any read was removed if the V/J assignment was weak (E-value above 1e-6), the CDR3 was missing, or the read contained stop codons, out-of-frame junctions, or ambiguous translated residues. V3J clonotypes were defined as sequences sharing the same inferred V gene, J gene, and CDR3 amino acid sequence. The percentage overlap between two repertoires was calculated by dividing the number of shared unique clonotypes by the size of the smaller repertoire. Richness of each repertoire was evaluated using RTK rarefaction, the Chao1 estimator, and Recon v2.1 estimates of unobserved clonotypes. Generation probabilities were computed with OLGA for all TCRbeta clonotypes obtained by the gDNA method from several donors. In TCRdb, the immuneACCESS table is reduced to in-frame sequences with V and J assigned. These tables do not hold every clone; where another copy was compared, an unresolved V gene accounts for under half, and the others remain unexplained. The DNA gave D and trimming, while V, J and clone size come from that table. This sample holds 2 million or so clones; 95% were observed only once. The ten largest clones represent more than 0.1% of the sample.

The donors were healthy, HIV-negative adults with no recently reported acute infections or vaccinations. All donors were Caucasian adults living in Nashville, Tennessee, USA. CD4+ T cells were enriched by magnetic negative selection; naive cells were then positively selected on CD45RA, and the negative fraction formed the memory subset. After blood collection by leukapheresis, PBMCs were isolated using Ficoll-Histopaque density gradient centrifugation and then cryopreserved in the vapor phase of liquid nitrogen. Analytical flow cytometry was used to check the purity and quantity of each magnetically sorted T cell population. Genomic DNA was isolated from every sorted fraction and measured by UV absorbance on a Nanodrop 2000c.

The chain is encoded by TRBV5-4 joined to TRBJ1-1, and 9 junctional nucleotides match TRBD1. The sample taken for sequencing was naive CD4+ T cells sorted from blood. The cell subset or site label of this sample denotes: CD45RA+ positively selected. The receptor's source is a man aged 18 to 30 in good health. The CDR3 here reads CASSGTGSMNTEAFF. The nucleotides read TGTGCCAGCAGCGGGACAGGGTCCATGAACACTGAAGCTTTCTTT.